The 5 T cell receptor beta chains listed next were all sequenced from one sample in a study of human T cells and chemical hapten exposure. Time point defined: patch test 1, 2 weeks after DPC sensitization. Treatment of the sample: therapeutic diphenylcyclopropenone sensitization with weekly scalp DPC. TCRdb independently ran MiXCR on the RACE reads; one entry per CDR3 protein. This repertoire shows fewer than 400,000 distinct CDR3 sequences, approximately 6.3% found once; its top ten account for approximately 8%. This sample comprised whole blood, obtained in connection with sensitization to the hapten diphenylcyclopropenone (DPC). All receptors derive from a young woman with alopecia areata. Some clones in this sample may be carry-over from other donors' samples.

This clonotype was recorded many times. The V gene is TRBV25-1, the J gene TRBJ2-2; D is ambiguous. Trimming took off 5 bases at V and 2 bases at J, with 12 bases between the two ends. The CDR3 runs 15 residues. Germline V CDR1 and CDR2: MGHDK, SYGVNS. As DNA, the CDR3 is TGTGCCAGCAGTTCCCTGGACCTAAACACCGGGGAGCTGTTTTTT. Its protein is CASSSLDLNTGELFF. The entire variable domain, with the rest obtained from reference TRBV25-1 and TRBJ2-2, is as follows: EADIYQTPRYLVIGTGKKITLECSQTMGHDKMYWYQQDPGMELHLIHYSYGVNSTEKGDLSSESTVSRIRTEHFPLTLESARPSHTSQYLCASSSLDLNTGELFFGEGSRLTVL.

The chain uses TRBV29-1 and TRBJ2-5; 7 bases agree with TRBD1. There are 13 residues in the CDR3. CDR1 and CDR2 from the germline V gene are SQVTM and ANQGSEA. V dropped 6 bases and J dropped 2; count of bases not matched to a gene: 6. The CDR3 nucleotides read TGCAGCGTCAGAGGGACAGAACAAGAGACCCAGTACTTC. It encodes CSVRGTEQETQYF.

V usage is TRBV7-9 and J usage is TRBJ1-4, with TRBD1 matching 7 bases. The germline V gene has CDR1 SEHNR and CDR2 FQNEAQ (reference sequence). V shed 1 base, J shed 0 bases, and the junction held 2 bases outside the gene matches. The CDR3 consists of 16 residues. The CDR3 is CASSLGQGPTNEKLFF. The CDR3, as DNA: TGTGCCAGCAGCTTAGGACAGGGCCCAACTAATGAAAAACTGTTTTTT. The complete variable domain, with remaining parts taken from reference TRBV7-9 and TRBJ1-4, reads DTGVSQNPRHKITKRGQNVTFRCDPISEHNRLYWYRQTLGQGPEFLTYFQNEAQLEKSRLLSDRFSAERPKGSFSTLEIQRTEQGDSAMYLCASSLGQGPTNEKLFFGSGTQLSVL.

This clonotype was counted at least ten times. V gene TRBV7-8 combines with J gene TRBJ2-6; unclear D gene. The CDR3 extends over 15 amino acids. Trimming took 4 bases from V and 1 from J, leaving 8 bases between them. Germline V gives CDR1 SGHVS, CDR2 FQNEAQ. CDR3 DNA: TGTGCCAGCAGCTGGGAAAGGTCTGGGGCCAACGTCCTGACTTTC. It specifies CASSWERSGANVLTF.

This clonotype has ten or more counts. This chain uses TRBV4-2 with TRBJ2-2, with 10 bases lining up with TRBD2. CDR3 length: 19 residues. The V gene's germline CDR1 is LGHNA and CDR2 YNFKEQ. V lost 3 bases, J lost 4 bases, and 14 bases stayed unmatched. The CDR3 loop reads CASSHSTRSGGLPTGELFF. The CDR3 DNA follows: TGTGCCAGCAGCCACTCAACCCGTAGCGGGGGGCTCCCCACCGGGGAGCTGTTTTTT.